These 21 T cell receptor beta chains originate from one sample sequenced in a study of blood T cell repertoires in COVID-19. TCRdb's copy holds only in-frame clones and misses some; the assay was immunoSEQ multiplex PCR. The sample includes approximately 390,000 clones, nearly 90% of them seen just once. Sequencing used peripheral blood. These receptors originate from a man aged 18 to 29 with active or convalescent COVID-19.

This chain uses TRBV9 with TRBJ2-7; D is uncertain. Per germline, CDR1 SGDLS and CDR2 YYNGEE. The CDR3 runs to 15 residues. Trimming cost V 1 base and J 1 base, with 12 bases left between them. CDR3 residues: CASSVTPGSSYEQYF. Written as DNA, the CDR3 is TGTGCCAGCAGCGTAACCCCCGGGTCTTCCTACGAGCAGTACTTC.

The genes are TRBV19 and TRBJ1-1; D remains unclear. With 3 bases removed from V and 0 bases from J, the gap between germline ends came to 8 bases. This CDR3 has 14 amino acids. CDR1 and CDR2 from the germline V gene are LNHDA and SQIVND (reference sequence). Here the CDR3 reads CASSMRQMNTEAFF. The CDR3 DNA follows: TGTGCCAGTAGTATGAGGCAGATGAACACTGAAGCTTTCTTT.

The CDR3 sequence: CASSQTGTSSYEQYF. Written as DNA, the CDR3 is TGTGCCAGCAGTCAGACAGGGACAAGCTCCTACGAGCAGTACTTC. The chain carries TRBV6-6 and TRBJ2-7; 7 nucleotides line up with TRBD1. Per germline, CDR1 MNHNY and CDR2 SVGAGI (reference sequence). V shed 5 bases and J 0 bases; nucleotides not matched to a gene: 7. CDR3 length equals 15 residues.

V and J are TRBV29-1 and TRBJ2-5; tentatively, D is TRBD1 (5 bases). This CDR3 comprises 13 residues. Germline V gives CDR1 SQVTM, CDR2 ANQGSEA. Trimming pared 0 bases from V and 10 bases from J, leaving 15 bases between. The CDR3 region is CSVEEAGPNGQYF. In nucleotides, the CDR3 is TGCAGCGTTGAAGAGGCAGGGCCAAACGGCCAGTACTTC.

The chain has TRBV2 and TRBJ2-3; possible D gene TRBD2, 5 bases. Germline V gene lookup returns CDR1 SNHLY and CDR2 FYNNEI. The CDR3 loop spans 15 amino acids. The germline V and J ends were trimmed by 4 bases and 0 bases, with 11 bases remaining between them. The CDR3 reads CASSVEGRSTDTQYF. The CDR3 DNA follows: TGTGCCAGCAGTGTTGAGGGCCGCAGCACAGATACGCAGTATTTT.

The CDR3 nucleotides are TGTGCCAGCAGCGTAGGCGCGACGGGACAGGGAACTGAAAAACTGTTTTTT. This codes for CASSVGATGQGTEKLFF. V is TRBV9 and J is TRBJ1-4, with 9 bases that match TRBD1. Germline CDR1 is SGDLS and CDR2 is YYNGEE. Losses at the gene ends were 0 bases for V and 7 bases for J; bases not matched to a gene: 10. The CDR3 loop spans 17 amino acids.

This chain uses TRBV5-1 with TRBJ2-1; the D gene is possibly TRBD1 (5 bases). V was cut by 6 bases and J by 0 bases, with 16 bases left in between. Germline V gene data show CDR1 as SGHRS and CDR2 as YFSETQ. The CDR3 runs to 16 residues. The CDR3 is CASNKIRVSSYNEQFF. DNA for the CDR3: TGCGCCAGCAACAAAATCAGGGTGAGCTCCTACAATGAGCAGTTCTTC.

This clone was found a few times. J is TRBJ2-2 and V is TRBV6-5; 7 nucleotides agree with TRBD1. The CDR3 runs 15 residues. Trimming cost V 5 bases and J 0 bases; bases outside gene matches: 3. CDR1 is MNHEY and CDR2 is SVGAGI in the germline V gene. CDR3 amino acids: CASSPGTANTGELFF. CDR3 nucleotide sequence: TGTGCCAGCAGTCCCGGGACAGCGAACACCGGGGAGCTGTTTTTT.

This chain joins TRBV29-1 and TRBJ2-3; tentative D call: TRBD1 (5 bases). Per germline, CDR1 SQVTM and CDR2 ANQGSEA. Trimming took 5 bases from V and 2 from J, leaving 17 bases between them. This CDR3 has 15 amino acids. The CDR3 DNA sequence: TGCAGCGTTTTTGCTCGCCAGGACAACACAGATACGCAGTATTTT. As protein: CSVFARQDNTDTQYF.

The chain links TRBV12-3 or TRBV12-4 to TRBJ2-7; the D gene is possibly TRBD1 (5 bases). Trimming removed 3 bases from V and 3 bases from J, with 9 bases in between. The CDR3 is 13 amino acids. The CDR3 region has the DNA TGTGCCAGCAGTTTTGGCAGGGACTACGAGCAGTACTTC. Translation: CASSFGRDYEQYF.

Notes on this clone: The conserved closing phenylalanine or tryptophan is absent in this CDR3, likely reflecting a read error. The DNA is left out, because the CDR3 cannot be placed on it with certainty; the CDR3 is given as TCRdb lists it. The chain recombines TRBV6-2 or TRBV6-3 with TRBJ1-1. The germline gives CDR1 MNHEY, CDR2 SVGEGT. The CDR3 numbers 13 amino acids, ends counted. The CDR3 protein is CASSYGLDKPRGI.

The V and J genes are TRBV4-1 and TRBJ1-5, with a possible D match to TRBD1 (6 bases). Trimming removed 0 bases at V and 7 bases at J, with 13 bases between. Germline CDR1 MGHRA, CDR2 YSYEKL. This CDR3 comprises 15 residues. CDR3 in amino acids: CASSQDRGGGQPQHF. The CDR3 DNA reads TGCGCCAGCAGCCAAGATCGGGGAGGGGGGCAGCCCCAGCATTTT.

The chain uses TRBV3-1 (or the pseudogene TRBV3-2) and TRBJ1-5; 12 bases are a match to TRBD1. Germline lookup yields CDR1 LGHDT and CDR2 YNNKEL (reference sequence). After removal of 0 bases from V and 1 base from J, the junction contained 7 bases not matched to a gene. The CDR3 contains 19 residues. The DNA for the CDR3 is TGTGCCAGCAGCCAAGATCTGGGACAGGGGGCCAGCAGCAATCAGCCCCAGCATTTT. Protein product: CASSQDLGQGASSNQPQHF.

The chain carries TRBV9 and TRBJ2-7, with D perhaps TRBD2 (6 bases). This CDR3 spans 15 amino acids. Trimming pared 0 bases from V and 2 bases from J, leaving 12 bases between. The germline V gene encodes CDR1 SGDLS and CDR2 YYNGEE. The CDR3 DNA follows: TGTGCCAGCAGCGTAGAAGGGACTGATACCTACGAGCAGTACTTC. As protein: CASSVEGTDTYEQYF.

V is TRBV6-6 and J is TRBJ1-3; D is undetermined. CDR1 is MNHNY, CDR2 SVGAGI, per germline (reference sequence). The CDR3 runs 15 residues. V dropped 2 bases and J dropped 0 bases, with 8 bases sitting between them. The DNA for the CDR3 is TGTGCCAGCAGTTACCCCGCCGGCTCTGGAAACACCATATATTTT. Translation gives CASSYPAGSGNTIYF.

This chain uses TRBV7-3 with TRBJ2-3; 7 nucleotides match TRBD2. With 2 bases clipped from V and 0 bases from J, the junction kept 5 bases outside the gene matches. The germline gives CDR1 SGHTA, CDR2 FQGTGA. The CDR3 spans 16 residues. The CDR3 protein is CASSLGDYLSTDTQYF. For the CDR3, the DNA is TGTGCCAGCAGCTTAGGGGACTATCTTAGCACAGATACGCAGTATTTT.

This chain joins TRBV18 and TRBJ1-5; maybe TRBD1 (6 bases). CDR1 and CDR2 (germline): KGHSH, LQKENI. This CDR3 comprises 15 residues. V was cut by 2 bases and J by 2 bases, with 10 bases left in between. CDR3 in DNA: TGTGCCAGCTCACCAGGGGGGGCAGGCAATCAGCCCCAGCATTTT. Amino acids: CASSPGGAGNQPQHF.

V and J are TRBV4-3 and TRBJ2-3; D is unclear. The CDR3 has 15 amino acids. V shed 0 bases and J shed 3 bases, with 10 bases lying between them. Germline V gene sequence: CDR1 LGHNA, CDR2 YSLEER. CDR3 region: CASSQERSVTDTQYF. The CDR3 DNA reads TGCGCCAGCAGCCAAGAAAGGAGTGTGACAGATACGCAGTATTTT.

On this clone itself: Other DNA sequences in this specimen translate into the identical CDR3. This rearrangement joins TRBV19 to TRBJ2-7; D is unclear. The germline V and J ends were trimmed by 1 base and 4 bases, with 8 bases remaining between them. From germline, CDR1 is LNHDA and CDR2 SQIVND (reference sequence). The CDR3 runs 13 residues. For the CDR3, the DNA is TGTGCCAGTAGTATAGGCCAGGATTACGAGCAGTACTTC. This sequence encodes CASSIGQDYEQYF.

The V and J genes are TRBV18 and TRBJ1-4; TRBD1 agrees at 7 bases. Germline V gene data show CDR1 as KGHSH and CDR2 as LQKENI. The CDR3 has 14 amino acids. Germline trimming cut 3 bases from V and 7 bases from J; bases unmatched to any gene: 5. DNA of the CDR3: TGTGCCAGCTCACCGGGACAGCCGGGTGAAAAACTGTTTTTT. Amino acid sequence: CASSPGQPGEKLFF.

CDR3 sequence reads: CASSFSPGLSYNEQFF. In DNA, the CDR3 is TGCGCCAGCAGCTTTTCGCCCGGGTTATCCTACAATGAGCAGTTCTTC. The chain recombines TRBV5-1 with TRBJ2-1; D is uncertain. Germline V CDR1 and CDR2: SGHRS, YFSETQ. The CDR3 loop spans 16 amino acids. V lost 2 bases, J lost 1 base, and 13 bases lay in between.